This T cell receptor (beta chain) was captured by sequencing in a study of T cell responses to AZD1222 COVID-19 vaccine. Assay used: immunoSEQ multiplex PCR; TCRdb lists only in-frame clones, some missing. The sample lists about 79,000 clones, 80% occurring once. V dropped 3 bases and J dropped 2 bases, with 14 bases sitting between them. Germline V gene data show CDR1 as SGDLS and CDR2 as YYNGEE. The CDR3 runs 15 residues. This clone has a handful of counts. This sequence originates from an adult in good health. The starting material was peripheral blood, obtained on day 0 of AZD1222 vaccination. This chain uses TRBV9 with TRBJ1-1, with D perhaps TRBD1 (6 bases). The CDR3 DNA is TGTGCCAGCAGCGCCAGAACAGGGTACAACACTGAAGCTTTCTTT. Encoded protein: CASSARTGYNTEAFF. Full variable domain (missing parts from reference TRBV9 and TRBJ1-1): DSGVTQTPKHLITATGQRVTLRCSPRSGDLSVYWYQQSLDQGLQFLIQYYNGEERAKGNILERFSAQQFPDLHSELNLSSLELGDSALYFCASSARTGYNTEAFFGQGTRLTVV.